Sequencing of this T cell receptor beta chain was carried out in a study of blood T cells in healthy people across ages. This CDR3 region has 14 residues. The trim removed 6 bases at V and 0 bases at J, leaving 3 bases unmatched. Germline V gene lookup returns CDR1 MNHEY and CDR2 SMNVEV (reference sequence). This clonotype was seen at least ten times. What it binds is not known. General study results and limits: Estimated diversity that came from one million T cells was considered an underestimate. The CMV status of each donor remained undetermined, and this could have confounded shifts in expanded clonotypes.

Primed by a sample-barcoded 5' primer and a J-beta primer mix, a second PCR proceeded for roughly 7 to 11 cycles. The study obtained at least 2.5 million CDR3-containing paired-end reads from every sample. One entry per CDR3 protein, called by TCRdb with MiXCR from the 5' RACE reads. In the table there are about 320,000 distinct CDR3 sequences, 25% to 30% of which are singletons. This clonotype was sampled from a woman aged 70-85 years in good health. The rearrangement uses TRBV27 and TRBJ2-3, with 7 bases identical to TRBD1. The sequenced sample consisted of blood. The CDR3 protein is CASRRQGSTDTQYF. The CDR3, as DNA: TGTGCCAGCAGAAGACAGGGAAGCACAGATACGCAGTATTTT.